The next 8 T cell receptor beta chains were all read from a single sample in a study of T-cell reconstitution after alpha-beta-depleted transplantation in children. The TCRbeta library was prepared with unique molecular identifiers. One entry per CDR3 protein results from TCRdb running MiXCR on the PCR reads. The repertoire holds about 540,000 distinct CDR3 sequences, with around 16% as singletons. The source material was PBMCs from the stem cell graft donor, sampled from the stem cell graft. All receptors derive from a human donor who donated a stem cell graft to a child with acute lymphoblastic leukemia.

This clonotype was recorded a few times. The chain employs TRBV19 and TRBJ1-5, with D possibly TRBD1 on 5 matching bases. CDR1 is LNHDA and CDR2 is SQIVND in the germline V gene (reference sequence). V shed 7 bases and J shed 3 bases, with 13 bases lying between them. The CDR3 extends over 14 amino acids. CDR3 sequence: CASKERDYNQPQHF. The CDR3 bases are TGTGCCAGTAAGGAACGGGACTACAATCAGCCCCAGCATTTT.

The sample holds a few counts of this clonotype. The chain uses TRBV6-5 and TRBJ1-1; D possibly corresponds to TRBD1 (6 bases). Germline CDR1 MNHEY, CDR2 SVGAGI. The CDR3 runs to 13 residues. V was pared by 2 bases and J by 4 bases, with 8 bases between. Here the CDR3 reads CASSYKGGTEAFF. Here the CDR3 DNA reads TGTGCCAGCAGTTACAAGGGGGGCACTGAAGCTTTCTTT.

The gene calls are TRBV11-2 and TRBJ2-3, with a possible D match to TRBD2 (5 bases). The CDR3 has 15 amino acids. Trimming removed 5 bases from V and 0 bases from J, with 12 bases in between. Germline V gene data show CDR1 as SGHAT and CDR2 as FQNNGV. For the CDR3, the DNA is TGTGCCAGCAGCGCCGGACTGGTTAGCACAGATACGCAGTATTTT. Translated, it gives CASSAGLVSTDTQYF.

This clonotype has just a few counts. CDR3 protein: CAIRATGEAYGYTF. DNA for the CDR3: TGTGCCATCAGGGCGACAGGGGAAGCCTATGGCTACACCTTC. V gene TRBV10-3 combines with J gene TRBJ1-2, with TRBD1 matching over 8 bases. This CDR3 region has 14 residues. Germline V gene data show CDR1 as ENHRY and CDR2 as SYGVKD. Trimming took 6 bases from V and 4 from J; bases not matched to a gene: 7.

This chain uses TRBV19 with TRBJ2-7; TRBD2 agrees at 8 bases. This CDR3 has 16 residues. The junction had 13 bases not matched to a gene; V was cut back by 6 bases and J by 3 bases. CDR1 and CDR2 (germline): LNHDA, SQIVND (reference sequence). CDR3 sequence: CASSSKLAVSNYEQYF. CDR3 DNA sequence: TGTGCCAGTAGCAGTAAACTAGCGGTTTCGAACTACGAGCAGTACTTC.

This chain uses TRBV29-1 with TRBJ2-4; no firm D call. V shed 2 bases and J shed 8 bases, with 13 bases lying between them. This CDR3 region has 13 residues. From germline, CDR1 is SQVTM and CDR2 ANQGSEA. CDR3 bases: TGCAGCGTTGAACTGGAGTTGGTGGACATTCAGTACTTC. Its translation: CSVELELVDIQYF.

J is TRBJ1-1 and V is TRBV15; no reliable D call. The CDR3 loop spans 13 amino acids. Trimming shortened V by 1 base and J by 4 bases, and 7 bases separated the two germline ends. Germline loops: CDR1 LNHNV, CDR2 YYDKDF (reference sequence). The CDR3 sequence is CATSRVLSTEAFF. CDR3 nucleotides: TGTGCCACCAGCAGAGTGTTGAGCACTGAAGCTTTCTTT.

This sequence joins TRBV20-1 and TRBJ2-3, with 7 bases that match TRBD2. CDR1 is DFQATT, CDR2 SNEGSKA, per germline (reference sequence). The V segment lost 4 bases and the J segment 6 bases; nucleotides outside the gene matches: 13. CDR3 size: 15 residues. The CDR3 nucleotides are TGCAGTGCTAACGAGGCGGGGGATGGGACGGATACGCAGTATTTT. Its protein is CSANEAGDGTDTQYF.